A selection of T cell receptor beta chains follows, all from one sample in a study of T-cell memory formation after mild COVID-19. Via MiXCR, TCRdb re-called the 5' RACE reads, giving one row per CDR3 protein. Here the sample spans 400,000 or so distinct CDR3 sequences, over 15% being singletons. The sequenced sample was PBMCs or a T cell subset sorted from them (not recorded which). These receptors came from an adult woman who had mild COVID-19 (a few samples of this study predate the infection). Cell type and time point are not known. Both conserved end residues are part of each CDR3. Each record gives: clone size, J gene, V gene, D gene, CDR3 DNA, CDR3 protein. D genes are given only for firm matches. Size is omitted from some rows. Given values are once, few, many or a class for expanded clones.

few,TRBJ2-1,TRBV6-5,-,TGTGCCAGCAAGGGCCATTACAATGAGCAGTTCTTC,CASKGHYNEQFF
-,TRBJ1-2,TRBV7-2,TRBD1,TGTGCCAGCAAACAGGGGATAAGTTTCAGTAACTATGGCTACACCTTC,CASKQGISFSNYGYTF
few,TRBJ2-2,TRBV20-1,-,TGCAGTGCTAGACGCGGGACGAACACCGGGGAGCTGTTTTTT,CSARRGTNTGELFF
few,TRBJ2-7,TRBV12-3/TRBV12-4,-,TGTGCCTCTCGCGCGGGGTCGGTCCCCGAGCAGTACTTC,CASRAGSVPEQYF
-,TRBJ2-3,TRBV29-1,-,TGCAGCGTTGAAGAATTAGCGGGCACAGATACGCAGTATTTT,CSVEELAGTDTQYF
few,TRBJ2-7,TRBV3-1,TRBD1,TGTGCCAGCAGCCTCAGGGACAGGGCAACTAAATTC,CASSLRDRATKF
few,TRBJ2-5,TRBV4-1,TRBD2,TGCGCCAGCAGCCAAGCATCGGGACTAGCGGGTGAGACCCAGTACTTC,CASSQASGLAGETQYF
many,TRBJ2-1,TRBV10-3,TRBD1,TGTGCCATCGGGGACAGGGGGCAGGTGGCCTCCTACAATGAGCAGTTCTTC,CAIGDRGQVASYNEQFF
-,TRBJ2-1,TRBV9,TRBD2,TGTGCCAGCAGCGTAATGGGGGGGAACTACAATGAGCAGTTCTTC,CASSVMGGNYNEQFF
few,TRBJ2-7,TRBV5-1,-,TGCGCCAGCAGCTTGGACAAGATCTATTACGAGCAGTACTTC,CASSLDKIYYEQYF
many,TRBJ2-7,TRBV29-1,TRBD2,TGCAGCGTAACCGGGACTAGCGGGAGATCGTCCTACGAGCAGTACTTC,CSVTGTSGRSSYEQYF
-,TRBJ1-2,TRBV7-9,TRBD1,TGTGCCAGCAGCCACGATGGGGACAGGGACCATGGCTACACCTTC,CASSHDGDRDHGYTF
-,TRBJ1-2,TRBV20-1,TRBD1,TGCAGTGCTACTGCCGGGACAGGGGCGCGGTATGGCTACACCTTC,CSATAGTGARYGYTF
few,TRBJ2-4,TRBV24-1,-,TGTGCCACCAGTGATTTCTGGGACACTAAAAACATTCAGTACTTC,CATSDFWDTKNIQYF
few,TRBJ1-4,TRBV20-1,TRBD1,TGCAGTGCTTCCGGGACAGGACTCGAAAAACTGTTTTTT,CSASGTGLEKLFF
-,TRBJ2-2,TRBV7-2,-,TGTGCCAGCAGCTTAGGATGGGGGTTGACCGGGGAGCTGTTTTTT,CASSLGWGLTGELFF
-,TRBJ2-7,TRBV7-9,TRBD2,TGTGCCAGCAGCTCCTGGACTAGCGCAGCCTACGAGCAGTACTTC,CASSSWTSAAYEQYF
few,TRBJ2-7,TRBV6-2/TRBV6-3,-,TGTGCCAGCTCCCCCTGGGGGAATCTCCAGACCTACGAGCAGTACTTC,CASSPWGNLQTYEQYF
-,TRBJ2-3,TRBV7-9,-,TGTGCCAGCAGGGGGGGCCCAGATACGCAGTATTTT,CASRGGPDTQYF
-,TRBJ1-1,TRBV27,-,TGTGCCAGCAGTTTCGGGGCGCCGGACACTGAAGCTTTCTTT,CASSFGAPDTEAFF
-,TRBJ2-7,TRBV13,TRBD2,TGTGCCAGCAGCCATAGGACTAGCGGGGACACCTACGAGCAGTACTTC,CASSHRTSGDTYEQYF
-,TRBJ1-5,TRBV27,-,TGTGCCAGCAGTTTTTGGGGTCAGCCCCAGCATTTT,CASSFWGQPQHF
many,TRBJ2-1,TRBV12-3/TRBV12-4,-,TGCGCCAGCAGCTTGGGGCAGGAGCAGTTCTTC,CASSLGQEQFF
-,TRBJ2-7,TRBV4-2,TRBD2,TGTGCCAGCAGCCCGATCAGCGGGGGCCACGAGCAGTACTTC,CASSPISGGHEQYF
few,TRBJ1-2,TRBV7-2,TRBD1,TGTGCCAGCAGCCCGCCGACAGGGACCTACACCTTC,CASSPPTGTYTF
few,TRBJ2-1,TRBV7-3,TRBD1,TGTGCCAGCAGCCCGAATACAGGGGGCAGTCGCAATGAGCAGTTCTTC,CASSPNTGGSRNEQFF
-,TRBJ2-3,TRBV7-8,-,TGTGCCAGCAGCTTAGTACTCGTAGATACGCAGTATTTT,CASSLVLVDTQYF
-,TRBJ2-7,TRBV10-3,TRBD1,TGTGCCATCAGTGACGCAGGGGGTGAGTACGAGCAGTACTTC,CAISDAGGEYEQYF
-,TRBJ2-2,TRBV19,-,TGTGCCAGTAGTTACACTTCCACCGGGGAGCTGTTTTTT,CASSYTSTGELFF
-,TRBJ2-7,TRBV5-1,-,TGCGCCAGCAGCTTGGGGACCCAAAGGGAGCAGTACTTC,CASSLGTQREQYF
-,TRBJ2-5,TRBV7-9,-,TGTGCCAGCACCCCCCCAGTAGGGCAAGAGACCCAGTACTTC,CASTPPVGQETQYF
few,TRBJ1-2,TRBV7-6,-,TGTGCCAGCAGCTTAGACGGCCCCGGGAGCTATGGCTACACCTTC,CASSLDGPGSYGYTF
few,TRBJ2-3,TRBV5-1,TRBD2,TGCGCCAGCAGCTTTAGCGGGGACGTAGATACGCAGTATTTT,CASSFSGDVDTQYF
-,TRBJ1-1,TRBV5-5,-,TGTGCCAGCAGCTCGAGCGGGATGAACACTGAAGCTTTCTTT,CASSSSGMNTEAFF
-,TRBJ2-5,TRBV20-1,TRBD1,TGCAGTGCTAGCGGCCCCTCGACAGGGAGTCAAGAGACCCAGTACTTC,CSASGPSTGSQETQYF
-,TRBJ1-2,TRBV7-9,-,TGTGCCAGCAGCTTCGCGGAGAAGGGGGGCTACACCTTC,CASSFAEKGGYTF
-,TRBJ1-5,TRBV21-1,-,TGTGCCAGCAGCAAAGGGGTAGGGGCAAGCAATCAGCCCCAGCATTTT,CASSKGVGASNQPQHF
-,TRBJ2-2,TRBV9,-,TGTGCCAGCAGCGTAGGCGGAGGGTTGACTGCCGGGGAGCTGTTTTTT,CASSVGGGLTAGELFF
few,TRBJ2-7,TRBV4-1,-,TGCGCCAGCAAAGCTTCCAGCTCCTACGAGCAGTACTTC,CASKASSSYEQYF
-,TRBJ2-1,TRBV20-1,TRBD2,TGCAGTGCTAGAGATCACAGACTAGCGGGGAACAATGAGCAGTTCTTC,CSARDHRLAGNNEQFF
-,TRBJ2-2,TRBV4-1,-,TGCGCCAGCAGCCGGTTGGCCGGCCTCACCGGGGAGCTGTTTTTT,CASSRLAGLTGELFF
few,TRBJ2-1,TRBV5-1,TRBD2,TGCGCCAGCAGCTCCGGACTAGCGGGAGGCGTCTCCTACAATGAGCAGTTCTTC,CASSSGLAGGVSYNEQFF
many,TRBJ1-5,TRBV12-3/TRBV12-4,TRBD1,TGTGCCAGCAGTTCACCCCCGGGAGGCAGGGGGCCTGATCAGCCCCAGCATTTT,CASSSPPGGRGPDQPQHF
few,TRBJ1-3,TRBV5-1,-,TGCGCCAGCAGCCCATACCAGGGTGCCGACACCATATATTTT,CASSPYQGADTIYF
few,TRBJ2-5,TRBV16,TRBD1,TGTGCCAGCAGCGGGGACAGGAAACAAGAGACCCAGTACTTC,CASSGDRKQETQYF
-,TRBJ2-2,TRBV19,-,TGTGCCAGTAGTATCGACTGGGTCACCGGGGAGCTGTTTTTT,CASSIDWVTGELFF
few,TRBJ1-1,TRBV30,-,TGTGCCTGGAGTGTCCCCGGCAGTAGGTGGAACACTGAAGCTTTCTTT,CAWSVPGSRWNTEAFF
-,TRBJ1-1,TRBV6-6,-,TGTGCCAGCATTCAAAGCATCGGGGGCCTGAACACTGAAGCTTTCTTT,CASIQSIGGLNTEAFF
few,TRBJ2-3,TRBV20-1,-,TGCAGTGCCCCCGGGACATTAGCTGTCACAGATACGCAGTATTTT,CSAPGTLAVTDTQYF
few,TRBJ2-1,TRBV5-8,TRBD2,TGTGCCAGCAGCCGAGGGACTAGCGGGAGGTACAATGAGCAGTTCTTC,CASSRGTSGRYNEQFF
-,TRBJ2-5,TRBV24-1,-,TGTGCCACCAGTGGTTCGTCCGCAGGGACCCAGTACTTC,CATSGSSAGTQYF
-,TRBJ1-2,TRBV20-1,-,TGCAGTGCTAGAGTCAGAAACTATGGCTACACCTTC,CSARVRNYGYTF
-,TRBJ2-3,TRBV7-3,TRBD2,TGTGCCAGCAGCCCCCTGGGGATACAAGCGGGGGGAGATACGCAGTATTTT,CASSPLGIQAGGDTQYF
few,TRBJ2-2,TRBV5-1,TRBD1,TGCGCCAGCAGCCGTCCCGGGACAGGGATGGCCGGGGAGCTGTTTTTT,CASSRPGTGMAGELFF